Below, 25 T cell receptor beta chains from the same sample are listed, as sequenced in a study of T-cell reconstitution after alpha-beta-depleted transplantation in children. It was with unique molecular identifiers that the TCRbeta library was prepared. One entry per CDR3 protein, called by TCRdb with MiXCR from the PCR reads. The sample yields 700,000 to 850,000 distinct CDR3 sequences, approximately 15% seen once. The sample consisted of PBMCs, mostly from graft donor cells, taken 360 days after TCRalphabeta/CD19-depleted stem cell transplant. These receptor sequences come from a male patient between 5 and 17 years old who had a stem cell transplant for acute lymphoblastic leukemia, so the T cells may come from the graft donor.

This clonotype was counted between two and nine times. The chain has TRBV14 and TRBJ2-7; D could derive from TRBD1 or TRBD2 (5 bases each). Between the trimmed V and J ends, which lost 1 base and 0 bases, there was a span of 16 bases. This CDR3 has 17 residues. Germline CDR1 reads SGHDN; CDR2 reads FVKESK. The CDR3 region is CASSQANPGPVSYEQYF. As DNA, the CDR3 is TGTGCCAGCAGCCAAGCGAACCCGGGACCGGTCTCCTACGAGCAGTACTTC. Variable domain in full (rest from reference TRBV14 and TRBJ2-7): EAGVTQFPSHSVIEKGQTVTLRCDPISGHDNLYWYRRVMGKEIKFLLHFVKESKQDESGMPNNRFLAERTGGTYSTLKVQPAELEDSGVYFCASSQANPGPVSYEQYFGPGTRLTVT.

This clonotype was counted between two and nine times. V and J are TRBV5-1 and TRBJ2-7; TRBD2 might be the D (6 bases). CDR1 SGHRS and CDR2 YFSETQ come from the germline V gene. Trimming took 7 bases from V and 3 from J, leaving 17 bases between them. CDR3 length: 14 amino acids. The CDR3 loop reads CASGNGGTVYEQYF. The CDR3 DNA follows: TGCGCCAGCGGTAACGGCGGGACCGTCTACGAGCAGTACTTC.

V gene TRBV29-1 combines with J gene TRBJ2-3; 15 nucleotides line up with TRBD2. V was pared by 6 bases and J by 6 bases, with 10 bases of the junction left unmatched. Germline CDR1 SQVTM, CDR2 ANQGSEA. This CDR3 spans 16 amino acids. The CDR3 nucleotides are TGCAGCGTCGCCGGGACTAGCGGGAGGTTGGTTGATACGCAGTATTTT. Translation gives CSVAGTSGRLVDTQYF.

The gene calls are TRBV5-6 and TRBJ2-5; D remains ambiguous. The CDR3 has 15 amino acids. Trimming pared 0 bases from V and 4 bases from J, leaving 13 bases between. Germline V gene lookup returns CDR1 SGHDT and CDR2 YYEEEE. The CDR3: CASSLGLRLGETQYF. The CDR3 DNA follows: TGTGCCAGCAGCTTGGGGCTCAGGCTCGGAGAGACCCAGTACTTC. Full variable domain (rest looked up from reference TRBV5-6 and TRBJ2-5): DAGVTQSPTHLIKTRGQQVTLRCSPKSGHDTVSWYQQALGQGPQFIFQYYEEEERQRGNFPDRFSGHQFPNYSSELNVNALLLGDSALYLCASSLGLRLGETQYFGPGTRLLVL.

In its sample, this clonotype was seen a few times. This chain links TRBV2 with TRBJ1-2; no reliable D call. Germline CDR1 reads SNHLY; CDR2 reads FYNNEI. The CDR3 has 13 residues. Trimming took 6 bases from V and 4 from J, leaving 12 bases between them. For the CDR3, the DNA is TGTGCCAGCAGCTCCGCATTTTTCTATGGCTACACCTTC. This sequence encodes CASSSAFFYGYTF.

This clonotype showed up just a few times. The chain combines TRBV24-1 with TRBJ2-3, with 7 positions matching TRBD1. The CDR3 runs 14 residues. The ends lost 5 bases at V and 4 bases at J; junction bases unmatched: 5. Germline CDR1 KGHDR, CDR2 SFDVKD. CDR3 sequence reads: CATSGRGRSDTQYF. In DNA, the CDR3 is TGTGCCACCAGTGGTAGGGGGCGTTCAGATACGCAGTATTTT.

The chain combines TRBV5-1 with TRBJ2-1; perhaps TRBD2 as D (5 bases). Germline loops: CDR1 SGHRS, CDR2 YFSETQ. V lost 1 base to trimming and J lost 7 bases, with 9 bases between them. This CDR3 has 13 amino acids. DNA for the CDR3: TGCGCCAGCAGCTTGACTAGTCGGAATGAGCAGTTCTTC. It codes for CASSLTSRNEQFF.

This clonotype was found a few times. The chain carries TRBV5-1 and TRBJ2-1; TRBD2 is a possible D gene (7 bases). Between the trimmed V and J ends, which lost 3 bases and 2 bases, there was a span of 12 bases. Germline V gene data show CDR1 as SGHRS and CDR2 as YFSETQ. The CDR3 runs to 15 residues. The CDR3 reads CASSWGGGAYNEQFF. Written as DNA, the CDR3 is TGCGCCAGCAGCTGGGGGGGGGGCGCCTACAATGAGCAGTTCTTC.

This clonotype was observed many times. The chain recombines TRBV4-2 with TRBJ1-5; 8 bases align to TRBD1. Germline values: CDR1 LGHNA, CDR2 YNFKEQ. Trimming removed 4 bases from V and 0 bases from J; junction bases left unmatched: 17. CDR3 length: 20 amino acids. CDR3 in DNA: TGTGCCAGCAGCCCCTCGCCGCGGACAGGGACCTTGTATAGCAATCAGCCCCAGCATTTT. It is translated as CASSPSPRTGTLYSNQPQHF.

The V call is TRBV10-3, the J call TRBJ2-7, with D perhaps TRBD1 (5 bases). CDR3 length: 14 amino acids. V dropped 0 bases and J dropped 0 bases, with 6 bases sitting between them. Germline loops: CDR1 ENHRY, CDR2 SYGVKD. Here the CDR3 reads CAISESQGSYEQYF. CDR3 sequence (DNA): TGTGCCATCAGTGAGTCGCAGGGCTCCTACGAGCAGTACTTC.

This clonotype was detected ten times or more. The V call is TRBV6-6, the J call TRBJ2-7, with unresolved D. Germline V lookup: CDR1 MNHNY, CDR2 SVGAGI (reference sequence). CDR3 length equals 12 residues. V shed 5 bases and J shed 2 bases, with 7 bases lying between them. The CDR3 coding sequence is TGTGCCAGCAGTCAAGCCACCTACGAGCAGTACTTC. It encodes CASSQATYEQYF.

The chain combines TRBV9 with TRBJ2-7, with 7 bases matching TRBD2. Germline CDR1 is SGDLS and CDR2 is YYNGEE. The CDR3 runs 16 residues. After removal of 0 bases from V and 2 bases from J, the junction contained 8 bases not matched to a gene. In DNA form, the CDR3 reads TGTGCCAGCAGCGTAGTTCCGGAAGCGGGGACCTACGAGCAGTACTTC. Translated, it gives CASSVVPEAGTYEQYF.

This clonotype was recorded once. The chain combines TRBV6-2 or TRBV6-3 with TRBJ2-7; D is perhaps TRBD1 or TRBD2 (5 bases each). Germline lookup yields CDR1 MNHEY and CDR2 SVGEGT. The CDR3 is 12 residues long. Trimming left V 5 bases short and J 4 bases short, with 9 bases between. Here the CDR3 reads CASSEGIYEQYF. The DNA for the CDR3 is TGTGCCAGCAGTGAGGGGATTTACGAGCAGTACTTC.

In this sample, this clonotype turned up a few times. The chain employs TRBV10-3 and TRBJ2-7, with TRBD2 as a possible D gene (7 bases). Germline V gene lookup returns CDR1 ENHRY and CDR2 SYGVKD. CDR3 length: 14 residues. The V and J ends lost 3 bases and 3 bases respectively, with 12 bases between them. CDR3 DNA: TGTGCCATCAGTGAACAGGGAGGGGACTACGAGCAGTACTTC. Its protein is CAISEQGGDYEQYF.

A remark on this clonotype: At one boundary the junction diverges from the germline segment, which might be a read error. The chain joins TRBV19 to TRBJ2-1; 7 positions agree with TRBD2. This CDR3 is 16 amino acids long. Germline loops: CDR1 LNHDA, CDR2 SQIVND (reference sequence). The CDR3 loop is CASSISLAEPYDEQFF. The CDR3, as DNA: TGTGCCAGTAGTATTAGCCTAGCGGAACCCTACGATGAGCAGTTCTTC. Combining the CDR3 with reference TRBV19 and TRBJ2-1 gives the whole variable domain DGGITQSPKYLFRKEGQNVTLSCEQNLNHDAMYWYRQDPGQGLRLIYYSQIVNDFQKGDIAEGYSVSREKKESFPLTVTSAQKNPTAFYLCASSISLAEPYDEQFFGPGTRLTVL.

This clonotype occurred a few times. The DNA for the CDR3 is TGCGCCAGCAGCTTGGCGCCTAGCGGGAGAGACACCGGGGAGCTGTTTTTT. Its translation: CASSLAPSGRDTGELFF. The genes are TRBV5-1 and TRBJ2-2; 10 bases match TRBD2. This CDR3 is 17 amino acids long. Germline CDR1 SGHRS, CDR2 YFSETQ. After removal of 0 bases from V and 3 bases from J, the junction contained 5 bases not matched to a gene.

The CDR3 coding sequence is TGTGCCAGCAGTTCTCGTGGACAGGGGAATTCACCCCTCCACTTT. It yields the protein CASSSRGQGNSPLHF. The chain recombines TRBV12-3 or TRBV12-4 with TRBJ1-6, with 9 bases fitting TRBD1. With 4 bases clipped from V and 7 bases from J, the junction kept 5 bases outside the gene matches. This CDR3 spans 15 amino acids.

This clonotype was recorded many times. CDR3 in amino acids: CASSLAGGRLDGELFF. The CDR3 coding sequence is TGCGCCAGCAGCTTGGCAGGAGGGAGATTGGACGGGGAGCTGTTTTTT. The chain recombines TRBV5-1 with TRBJ2-2; TRBD2 might be the D (6 bases). Germline CDR1 and CDR2: SGHRS and YFSETQ. The germline V and J ends were trimmed by 0 bases and 7 bases, with 16 bases remaining between them. The CDR3 consists of 16 residues.

This clonotype was recorded at least ten times. J is TRBJ2-7 and V is TRBV5-1; D is undetermined. CDR3 size: 15 residues. V shed 0 bases and J shed 2 bases, with 12 bases lying between them. The germline V gene has CDR1 SGHRS and CDR2 YFSETQ. CDR3 nucleotides: TGCGCCAGCAGCTTGGTCGAGACTCCAGCCTACGAGCAGTACTTC. This gives the protein CASSLVETPAYEQYF. The complete variable domain, with remaining parts taken from reference TRBV5-1 and TRBJ2-7, reads KAGVTQTPRYLIKTRGQQVTLSCSPISGHRSVSWYQQTPGQGLQFLFEYFSETQRNKGNFPGRFSGRQFSNSRSEMNVSTLELGDSALYLCASSLVETPAYEQYFGPGTRLTVT.

This clonotype was counted only a few times. The rearrangement links TRBV6-5 to TRBJ2-7; D is possibly TRBD1 (5 bases). Trimming removed 5 bases at V and 1 base at J, with 18 bases between. This CDR3 is built from 16 residues. CDR1 and CDR2 (germline): MNHEY, SVGAGI. The CDR3 DNA sequence: TGTGCCAGCAGTAACCAGACACCGACAGCGTCCTACGAGCAGTACTTC. Its translation: CASSNQTPTASYEQYF.

This clonotype has only a few counts. This chain joins TRBV7-6 and TRBJ2-3, with D uncertain. Germline V gene data show CDR1 as SGHVS and CDR2 as FNYEAQ. With 4 bases removed from V and 4 bases from J, the gap between germline ends came to 9 bases. This CDR3 is 13 amino acids long. The CDR3 DNA is TGTGCCAGCAGCTCAGACGGAGCAGATACGCAGTATTTT. Encoded protein: CASSSDGADTQYF.

This clonotype was seen many times. The chain uses TRBV5-6 and TRBJ2-1; no definite D call. Trimming left V 2 bases short and J 0 bases short, with 12 bases between. This CDR3 comprises 16 residues. Germline assignment: CDR1 SGHDT and CDR2 YYEEEE. In DNA, the CDR3 is TGTGCCAGCAGCTTCTATAGTGGATTCTCCTACAATGAGCAGTTCTTC. This codes for CASSFYSGFSYNEQFF.

This clonotype was recorded a few times. The chain employs TRBV20-1 and TRBJ2-6; D remains unclear. V was shortened by 1 base and J by 0 bases, with 4 bases between the two germline ends. Germline CDR1 is DFQATT and CDR2 is SNEGSKA (reference sequence). This CDR3 is 14 amino acids long. Here the CDR3 reads CSARGVSGANVLTF. The CDR3 region has the DNA TGCAGTGCTAGAGGAGTCTCTGGGGCCAACGTCCTGACTTTC.

The genes are TRBV5-1 and TRBJ2-1; 8 bases are shared with TRBD1. Germline V gives CDR1 SGHRS, CDR2 YFSETQ. Trimming took 0 bases from V and 9 from J; bases not matched to a gene: 8. The CDR3 is 15 amino acids. Written as DNA, the CDR3 is TGCGCCAGCAGCTTGGTTCTCGACAGGGGATCTGAGCAGTTCTTC. It yields the protein CASSLVLDRGSEQFF.

The chain links TRBV7-8 to TRBJ2-5; 9 positions agree with TRBD1. The trim removed 2 bases at V and 3 bases at J, leaving 4 bases unmatched. This CDR3 contains 15 residues. CDR1 is SGHVS and CDR2 is FQNEAQ in the germline V gene. The CDR3, as DNA: TGTGCCAGCAGCTTAAGAGACAGGGGGAAAGAGACCCAGTACTTC. The encoded protein is CASSLRDRGKETQYF.